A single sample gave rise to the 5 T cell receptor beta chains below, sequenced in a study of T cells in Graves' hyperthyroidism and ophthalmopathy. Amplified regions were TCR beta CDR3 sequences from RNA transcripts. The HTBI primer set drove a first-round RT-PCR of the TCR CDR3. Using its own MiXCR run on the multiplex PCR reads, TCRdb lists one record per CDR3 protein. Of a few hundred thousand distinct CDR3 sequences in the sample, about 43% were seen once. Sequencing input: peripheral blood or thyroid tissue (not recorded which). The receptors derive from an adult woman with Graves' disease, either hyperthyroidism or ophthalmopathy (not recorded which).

CDR3 coding DNA: TGTGCCATTCGGGCCGGGAGAGGGGAGACCCAGTACTTC. Translating gives CAIRAGRGETQYF. The rearrangement links TRBV10-3 to TRBJ2-5, with D possibly being TRBD2 (6 bases). V was trimmed by 9 bases and J by 5 bases, leaving 16 bases between them. CDR1 and CDR2 (germline): ENHRY, SYGVKD. The CDR3 runs to 13 residues.

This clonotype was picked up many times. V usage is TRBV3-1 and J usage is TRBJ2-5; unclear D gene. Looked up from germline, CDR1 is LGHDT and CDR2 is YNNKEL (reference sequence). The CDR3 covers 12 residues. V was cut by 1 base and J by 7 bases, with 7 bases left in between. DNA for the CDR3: TGTGCCAGCAGCCAAGTATTTGGGACCCAGTACTTC. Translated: CASSQVFGTQYF.

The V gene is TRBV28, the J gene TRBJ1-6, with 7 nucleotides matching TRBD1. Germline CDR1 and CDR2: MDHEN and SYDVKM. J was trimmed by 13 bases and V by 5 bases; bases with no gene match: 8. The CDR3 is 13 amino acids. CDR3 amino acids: CASSGTAAGPLHF. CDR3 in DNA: TGTGCCAGCAGTGGGACAGCCGCCGGGCCCCTCCACTTT. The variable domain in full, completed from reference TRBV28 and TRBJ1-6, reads DVKVTQSSRYLVKRTGEKVFLECVQDMDHENMFWYRQDPGLGLRLIYFSYDVKMKEKGDIPEGYSVSREKKERFSLILESASTNQTSMYLCASSGTAAGPLHFGNGTRLTVT.

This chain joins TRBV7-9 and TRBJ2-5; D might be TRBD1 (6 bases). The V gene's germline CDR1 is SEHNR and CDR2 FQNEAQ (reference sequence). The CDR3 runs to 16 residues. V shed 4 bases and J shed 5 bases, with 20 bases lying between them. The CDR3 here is CASSSTRGQPRETQYF. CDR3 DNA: TGTGCCAGCAGCTCAACCCGTGGACAGCCTCGGGAGACCCAGTACTTC.

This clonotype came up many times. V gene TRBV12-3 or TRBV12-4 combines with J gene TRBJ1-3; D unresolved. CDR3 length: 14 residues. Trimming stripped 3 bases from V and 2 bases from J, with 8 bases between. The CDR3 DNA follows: TGTGCCAGCAGTTTGAGGTGGGCTGGAAACACCATATATTTT. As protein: CASSLRWAGNTIYF.